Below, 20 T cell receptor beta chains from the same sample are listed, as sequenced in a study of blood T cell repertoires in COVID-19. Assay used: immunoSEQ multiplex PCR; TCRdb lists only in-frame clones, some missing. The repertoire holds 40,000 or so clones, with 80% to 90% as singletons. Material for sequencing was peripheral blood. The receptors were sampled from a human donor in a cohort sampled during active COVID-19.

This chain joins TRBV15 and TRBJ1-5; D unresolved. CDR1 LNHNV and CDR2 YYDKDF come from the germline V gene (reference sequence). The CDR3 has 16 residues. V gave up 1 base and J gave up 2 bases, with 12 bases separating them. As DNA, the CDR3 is TGTGCCACCAGCAGAGCTCGGGAAGGCGGCAATCAGCCCCAGCATTTT. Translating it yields CATSRAREGGNQPQHF.

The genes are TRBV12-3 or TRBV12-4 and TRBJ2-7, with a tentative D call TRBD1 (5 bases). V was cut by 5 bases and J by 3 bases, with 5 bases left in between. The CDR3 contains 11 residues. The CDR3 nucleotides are TGTGCCAGCAGTGACAGCTACGAGCAGTACTTC. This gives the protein CASSDSYEQYF.

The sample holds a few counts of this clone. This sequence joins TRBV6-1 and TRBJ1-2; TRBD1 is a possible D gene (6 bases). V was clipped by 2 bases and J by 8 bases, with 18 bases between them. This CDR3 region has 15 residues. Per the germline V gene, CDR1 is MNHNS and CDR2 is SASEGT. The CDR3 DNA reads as TGTGCCAGCAGTGAAATGGGCAGGGGTATTGGCGGCTACACCTTC. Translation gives CASSEMGRGIGGYTF.

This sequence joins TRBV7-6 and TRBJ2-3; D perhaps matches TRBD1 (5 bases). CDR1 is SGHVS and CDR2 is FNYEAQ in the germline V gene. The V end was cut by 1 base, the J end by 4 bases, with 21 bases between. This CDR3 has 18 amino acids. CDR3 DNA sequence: TGTGCCAGCAGCTTAGTCGCCAGGGTTGAGTATAAGGCAGATACGCAGTATTTT. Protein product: CASSLVARVEYKADTQYF.

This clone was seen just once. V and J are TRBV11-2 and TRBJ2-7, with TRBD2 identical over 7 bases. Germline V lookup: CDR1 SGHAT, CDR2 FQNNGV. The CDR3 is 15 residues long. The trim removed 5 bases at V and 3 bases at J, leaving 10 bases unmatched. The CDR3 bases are TGTGCCAGCAGCCGGAGGGGAGCGGGGAACTACGAGCAGTACTTC. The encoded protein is CASSRRGAGNYEQYF.

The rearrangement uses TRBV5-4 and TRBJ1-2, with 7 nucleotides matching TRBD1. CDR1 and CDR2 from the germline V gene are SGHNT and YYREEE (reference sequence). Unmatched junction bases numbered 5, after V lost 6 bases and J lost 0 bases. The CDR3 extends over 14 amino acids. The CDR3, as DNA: TGTGCCAGCACCCGACAGGGAGCTAACTATGGCTACACCTTC. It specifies CASTRQGANYGYTF.

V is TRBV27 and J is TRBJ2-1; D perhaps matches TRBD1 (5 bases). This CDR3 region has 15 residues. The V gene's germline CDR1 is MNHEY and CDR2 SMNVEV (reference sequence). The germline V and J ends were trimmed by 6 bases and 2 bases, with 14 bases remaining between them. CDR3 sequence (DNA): TGTGCCAGCAGCCAAGGGGCCAGCACCTACAATGAGCAGTTCTTC. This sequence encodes CASSQGASTYNEQFF.

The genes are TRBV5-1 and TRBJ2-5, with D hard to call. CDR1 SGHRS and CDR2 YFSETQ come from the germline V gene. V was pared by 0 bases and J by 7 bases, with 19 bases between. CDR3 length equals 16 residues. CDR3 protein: CASSLVGSLAGGTQYF. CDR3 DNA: TGCGCCAGCAGCTTGGTCGGGTCACTTGCCGGTGGGACCCAGTACTTC. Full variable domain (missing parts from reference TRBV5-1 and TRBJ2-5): KAGVTQTPRYLIKTRGQQVTLSCSPISGHRSVSWYQQTPGQGLQFLFEYFSETQRNKGNFPGRFSGRQFSNSRSEMNVSTLELGDSALYLCASSLVGSLAGGTQYFGPGTRLLVL.

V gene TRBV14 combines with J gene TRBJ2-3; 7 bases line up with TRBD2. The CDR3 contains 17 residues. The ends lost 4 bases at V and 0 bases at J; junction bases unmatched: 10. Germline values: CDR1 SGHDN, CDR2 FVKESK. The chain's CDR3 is CASSPIPAGTSTDTQYF. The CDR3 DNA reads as TGTGCCAGCAGCCCGATTCCAGCGGGGACCAGCACAGATACGCAGTATTTT.

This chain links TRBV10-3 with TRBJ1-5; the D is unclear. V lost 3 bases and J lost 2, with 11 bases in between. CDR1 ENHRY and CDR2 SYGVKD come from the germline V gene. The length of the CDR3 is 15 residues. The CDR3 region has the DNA TGTGCCATCAGTGACTCGTTGGGAGGCAATCAGCCCCAGCATTTT. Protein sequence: CAISDSLGGNQPQHF.

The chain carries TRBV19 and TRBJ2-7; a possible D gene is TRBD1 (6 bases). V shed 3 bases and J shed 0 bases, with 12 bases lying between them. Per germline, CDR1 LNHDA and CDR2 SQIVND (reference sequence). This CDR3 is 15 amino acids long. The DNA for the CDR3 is TGTGCCAGTAGTATTCGAGGGGGTAGCTCCTACGAGCAGTACTTC. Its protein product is CASSIRGGSSYEQYF.

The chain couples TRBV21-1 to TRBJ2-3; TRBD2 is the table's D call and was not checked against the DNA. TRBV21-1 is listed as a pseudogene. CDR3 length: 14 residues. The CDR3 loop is CASSKVRGTDTQYF. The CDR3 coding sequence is TGTGCCAGCAGCAAAGTGCGGGGCACAGATACGCAGTATTTT.

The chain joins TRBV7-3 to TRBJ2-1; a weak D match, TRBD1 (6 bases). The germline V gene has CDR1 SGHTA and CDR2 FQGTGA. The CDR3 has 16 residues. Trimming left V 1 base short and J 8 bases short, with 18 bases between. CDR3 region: CASSLNRASSVHEQFF. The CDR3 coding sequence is TGTGCCAGCAGCTTAAACAGGGCGTCCTCGGTGCATGAGCAGTTCTTC. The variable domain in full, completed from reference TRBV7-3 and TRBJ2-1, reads GAGVSQTPSNKVTEKGKYVELRCDPISGHTALYWYRQSLGQGPEFLIYFQGTGAADDSGLPNDRFFAVRPEGSVSTLKIQRTERGDSAVYLCASSLNRASSVHEQFFGPGTRLTVL.

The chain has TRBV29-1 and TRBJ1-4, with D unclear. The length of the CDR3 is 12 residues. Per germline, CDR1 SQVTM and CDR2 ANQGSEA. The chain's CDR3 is CAWKTGYEKLFF. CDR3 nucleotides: TGCGCGTGGAAGACGGGGTACGAAAAACTGTTTTTT.

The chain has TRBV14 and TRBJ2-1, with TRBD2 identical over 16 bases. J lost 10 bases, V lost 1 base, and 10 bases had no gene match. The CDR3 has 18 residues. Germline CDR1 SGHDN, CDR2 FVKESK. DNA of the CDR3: TGTGCCAGCAGCCAAGTAGGACCGGGACTAGCGGGGGGGCAGGAGCAGTTCTTC. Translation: CASSQVGPGLAGGQEQFF. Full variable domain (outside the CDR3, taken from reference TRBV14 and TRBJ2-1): EAGVTQFPSHSVIEKGQTVTLRCDPISGHDNLYWYRRVMGKEIKFLLHFVKESKQDESGMPNNRFLAERTGGTYSTLKVQPAELEDSGVYFCASSQVGPGLAGGQEQFFGPGTRLTVL.

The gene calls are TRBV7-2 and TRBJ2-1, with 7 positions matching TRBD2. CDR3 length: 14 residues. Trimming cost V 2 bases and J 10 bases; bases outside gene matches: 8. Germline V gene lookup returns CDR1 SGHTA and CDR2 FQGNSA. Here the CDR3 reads CASSLRTSRAEQFF. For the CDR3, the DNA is TGTGCCAGCAGCTTACGGACTAGTCGAGCGGAGCAGTTCTTC.

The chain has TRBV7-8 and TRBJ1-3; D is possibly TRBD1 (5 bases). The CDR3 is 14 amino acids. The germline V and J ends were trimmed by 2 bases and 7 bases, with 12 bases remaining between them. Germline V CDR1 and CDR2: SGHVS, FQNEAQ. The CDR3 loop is CASSLRAGWNTIYF. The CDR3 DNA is TGTGCCAGCAGCTTACGGGCAGGGTGGAACACCATATATTTT.

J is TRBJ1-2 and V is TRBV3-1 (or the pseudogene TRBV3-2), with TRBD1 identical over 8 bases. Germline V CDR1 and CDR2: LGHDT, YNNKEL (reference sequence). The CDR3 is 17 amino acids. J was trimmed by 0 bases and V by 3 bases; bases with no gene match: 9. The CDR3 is CASSHLGQGASNYGYTF. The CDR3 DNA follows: TGTGCCAGCAGCCACCTGGGCCAGGGGGCATCTAACTATGGCTACACCTTC.

The CDR3 bases are TGTGCCAGCAGCTCCGGGACTAGCGGGGGGGCCGTTGCAGATACGCAGTATTTT. Protein sequence: CASSSGTSGGAVADTQYF. This chain connects TRBV5-4 to TRBJ2-3; 16 bases line up with TRBD2. V trimming: 3 bases; J trimming: 4 bases; junction bases outside the gene matches: 8. There are 18 residues in the CDR3. Germline assignment: CDR1 SGHNT and CDR2 YYREEE (reference sequence).

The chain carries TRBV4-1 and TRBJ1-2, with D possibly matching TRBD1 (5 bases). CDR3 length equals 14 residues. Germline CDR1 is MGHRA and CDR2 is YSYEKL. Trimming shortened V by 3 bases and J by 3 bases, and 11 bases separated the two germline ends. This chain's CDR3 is CASSQSGGYYGYTF. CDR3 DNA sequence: TGCGCCAGCAGCCAGTCCGGGGGTTACTATGGCTACACCTTC.